This T cell receptor (beta chain) was observed in a study of blood T cell repertoires in COVID-19. Libraries were prepared by immunoSEQ multiplex PCR; TCRdb keeps only in-frame clonotypes and omits some of them. The sample carries about 160,000 clones, 90% recorded once. J lost 5 bases, V lost 1 base, and 7 bases had no gene match. The germline V gene has CDR1 MGHRA and CDR2 YSYEKL. The CDR3 is 15 amino acids. The clonotype was recovered from a man aged 50 to 59 with acute or convalescent COVID-19. J is TRBJ1-2 and V is TRBV4-1; 7 bases agree with TRBD1. Sequenced material: peripheral blood. In nucleotides, the CDR3 is TGCGCCAGCAGCCAAGTAGGGGGCTTATTATATGGCTACACCTTC. Amino acid sequence: CASSQVGGLLYGYTF.